This T cell receptor (beta chain) was recovered during a study of blood T cells in healthy people across ages. It was with a sample-barcoded 5' primer and a J-beta primer mix that a second PCR of about 6 to 12 cycles was run. TCRdb ran MiXCR on the 5' RACE reads and lists one entry per CDR3 protein. Here the sample spans 800,000 or so distinct CDR3 sequences, 46% being singletons. V was trimmed by 0 bases and J by 4 bases, leaving 9 bases between them. The V gene's germline CDR1 is SNHLY and CDR2 FYNNEI. CDR3 length: 14 amino acids. This TCR came from a man aged 80 or over in good health. Sequencing used blood. The chain carries TRBV2 and TRBJ1-2; D is unclear. The CDR3 is CASSEARAGYGYTF. CDR3 in DNA: TGTGCCAGCAGTGAAGCGCGGGCCGGCTATGGCTACACCTTC.